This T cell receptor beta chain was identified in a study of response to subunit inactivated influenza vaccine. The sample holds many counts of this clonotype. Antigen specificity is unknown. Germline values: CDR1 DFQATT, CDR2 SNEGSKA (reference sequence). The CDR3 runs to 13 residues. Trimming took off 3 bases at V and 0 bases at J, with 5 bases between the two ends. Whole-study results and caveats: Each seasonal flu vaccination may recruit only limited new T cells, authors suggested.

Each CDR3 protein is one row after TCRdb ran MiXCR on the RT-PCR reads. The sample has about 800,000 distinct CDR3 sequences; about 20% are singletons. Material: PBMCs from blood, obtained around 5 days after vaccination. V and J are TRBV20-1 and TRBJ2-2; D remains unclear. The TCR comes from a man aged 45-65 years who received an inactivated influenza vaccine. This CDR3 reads CSASGTNTGELFF. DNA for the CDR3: TGCAGTGCTAGCGGAACGAACACCGGGGAGCTGTTTTTT.